Reported below is one T cell receptor (beta chain). Its antigen remains unknown. Libraries for TCRalpha and TCRbeta carried sample barcodes and unique molecular identifiers via 5'RACE. TCRdb ran MiXCR on the 5' RACE reads and lists one entry per CDR3 protein. The sample lists 100,000 to 120,000 distinct CDR3 sequences; over 20% were seen once. The CDR3 loop spans 15 amino acids. Trimming removed 4 bases at V and 2 bases at J, with 14 bases between. The germline gives CDR1 MGHRA, CDR2 YSYEKL. This specimen comes from a study of T-cell memory formation after mild COVID-19. Study results and limitations: In second-wave clones peaking day 37, SARS-CoV-2 specificity remained unconfirmed.

Input material: PBMCs or a T cell subset sorted from them (not recorded which). The TCR was taken from a man younger than 35 who had mild COVID-19 (a few samples of this study predate the infection). Cell type and time point are not known. The chain carries TRBV4-1 and TRBJ1-2; D gene ambiguous. As DNA, the CDR3 is TGCGCCAGCAGCCCGACAACCGAAGCCAACTATGGCTACACCTTC. Protein product: CASSPTTEANYGYTF.